The source of this T cell receptor beta chain is a study of cytomegalovirus exposure and HLA in healthy donors. Across the study: About four fifths of roughly 430 genotyped donors fell in the Caucasian-associated ancestry cluster. Findings and caveats of the study: With further analysis later on, most CMV-associated TCR beta chains appeared HLA-restricted. Trimming of TCR beta V- and J-genes showed a link, identified in a later analysis, to a missense DCLRE1C variant. The study recorded 160 or so TCR beta chains that were cytomegalovirus-associated.

Comments on this clone: The antigen remains undetermined.

The CDR3 extends over 14 amino acids. Trimming pared 3 bases from V and 8 bases from J, leaving 13 bases between. Germline-derived CDR1 and CDR2 are SGHDN and FVKESK. Amplification used 60 Vbeta primers and 13 Jbeta primers. This table comes from immunoSEQ multiplex PCR, and its TCRdb copy is limited to in-frame clones, with some not included. The profile shows about 120,000 clones, over 60% of them singletons. V usage is TRBV14 and J usage is TRBJ1-4; D is undetermined. Sequencing was carried out using PBMCs. The source is a man aged 18-30 years in good health and CMV-seropositive. The CDR3: CASSHPPRGEKLFF. For the CDR3, the DNA is TGTGCCAGCAGCCACCCCCCGAGAGGGGAAAAACTGTTTTTT.